Listed below are T cell receptor beta chains from one sample, sequenced in a study of T-cell memory formation after mild COVID-19. A single record per CDR3 protein comes from TCRdb applying MiXCR to the 5' RACE reads. The table includes hundreds of thousands of distinct CDR3 sequences, roughly 21% detected once. The sample comprised PBMCs or a T cell subset sorted from them (not recorded which). All receptors come from an adult woman who had mild COVID-19 (a few samples of this study predate the infection). Cell type and time point are not known. Both conserved end residues are part of each CDR3. Fields, in order: J gene, D gene, V gene, clone size, CDR3 DNA, CDR3 protein. D genes are given only for firm matches. Rows may omit the clone size; those that give it use once, few, many or a size class.

J gene: TRBJ1-2
D gene: NA
V gene: TRBV4-1
clone size: few
CDR3 DNA: TGCGCCAGCAGCCAAGATTTGTTGGGGAACAACTATGGCTACACCTTC
CDR3 protein: CASSQDLLGNNYGYTF

J gene: TRBJ2-1
D gene: NA
V gene: TRBV3-1
clone size: few
CDR3 DNA: TGTGCCAGCAGGGGGCTAGCTGAGCAGTTCTTC
CDR3 protein: CASRGLAEQFF

J gene: TRBJ1-1
D gene: NA
V gene: TRBV9
clone size: NA
CDR3 DNA: TGTGCCAGCAGCGTAGCGGGCGAGGGGGAAGCTTTCTTT
CDR3 protein: CASSVAGEGEAFF

J gene: TRBJ2-2
D gene: TRBD2
V gene: TRBV3-1
clone size: NA
CDR3 DNA: TGTGCCAGCAGCCCGTCACTAGCGGGAGTCGGGGAGCTGTTTTTT
CDR3 protein: CASSPSLAGVGELFF

J gene: TRBJ2-3
D gene: NA
V gene: TRBV7-3
clone size: many
CDR3 DNA: TGTGCCAGCAGCTCACTGGGACCGGCTGATACGCAGTATTTT
CDR3 protein: CASSSLGPADTQYF

J gene: TRBJ1-1
D gene: NA
V gene: TRBV7-9
clone size: few
CDR3 DNA: TGTGCCAGCAGCCCCAGGGATCCGACCTACACTGAAGCTTTCTTT
CDR3 protein: CASSPRDPTYTEAFF

J gene: TRBJ1-1
D gene: NA
V gene: TRBV7-3
clone size: few
CDR3 DNA: TGTGCCAGCAGCTTAATACCCCCTGCCGGCCCACCTGAAGCTTTCTTT
CDR3 protein: CASSLIPPAGPPEAFF

J gene: TRBJ1-1
D gene: NA
V gene: TRBV6-6
clone size: few
CDR3 DNA: TGTGCCAGCAGTTACCCCGGGGTGTTAACGAACACTGAAGCTTTCTTT
CDR3 protein: CASSYPGVLTNTEAFF

J gene: TRBJ1-1
D gene: NA
V gene: TRBV3-1
clone size: few
CDR3 DNA: TGTGCCAGCAGCCAAAATCGACAGACTGAAGCTTTCTTT
CDR3 protein: CASSQNRQTEAFF

J gene: TRBJ2-3
D gene: TRBD2
V gene: TRBV7-9
clone size: few
CDR3 DNA: TGTGCCAGCACCCATAATGGACTAGCGGGAGGGCCTATTATAGATACGCAGTATTTT
CDR3 protein: CASTHNGLAGGPIIDTQYF

J gene: TRBJ1-5
D gene: NA
V gene: TRBV4-1
clone size: many
CDR3 DNA: TGCGCCAGCAGCTACGGACCTGGGGGGGCTCAGCCCCAGCATTTT
CDR3 protein: CASSYGPGGAQPQHF

J gene: TRBJ2-2
D gene: TRBD2
V gene: TRBV12-3/TRBV12-4
clone size: NA
CDR3 DNA: TGTGCCAGCATCGACGGCTCCCCCTTAGCGGGCGCTACCGGGGAGCTGTTTTTT
CDR3 protein: CASIDGSPLAGATGELFF

J gene: TRBJ2-7
D gene: TRBD1
V gene: TRBV7-9
clone size: NA
CDR3 DNA: TGTGCCAGCAGCCAACAAGGGACAGCCACCTACGAGCAGTACTTC
CDR3 protein: CASSQQGTATYEQYF

J gene: TRBJ1-1
D gene: NA
V gene: TRBV28
clone size: NA
CDR3 DNA: TGTGCCAGCAGTTTACGCGCCAGGATGTACACTGAAGCTTTCTTT
CDR3 protein: CASSLRARMYTEAFF

J gene: TRBJ1-6
D gene: NA
V gene: TRBV6-5
clone size: NA
CDR3 DNA: TGTGCCAGCAGTTACTGGGGGGGGATTTCTCAGAATTCACCCCTCCACTTT
CDR3 protein: CASSYWGGISQNSPLHF

J gene: TRBJ2-1
D gene: NA
V gene: TRBV12-3/TRBV12-4
clone size: many
CDR3 DNA: TGTGCCAGCAGGCCGCAGGGGGGGAGCTCCTACAATGAGCAGTTCTTC
CDR3 protein: CASRPQGGSSYNEQFF

J gene: TRBJ2-3
D gene: NA
V gene: TRBV10-3
clone size: few
CDR3 DNA: TGTGCCACCCAGGGGGGACCCACAGATACGCAGTATTTT
CDR3 protein: CATQGGPTDTQYF

J gene: TRBJ1-1
D gene: NA
V gene: TRBV9
clone size: few
CDR3 DNA: TGTGCCAGCTATCAGAGTAACGCTGAAGCTTTCTTT
CDR3 protein: CASYQSNAEAFF

J gene: TRBJ2-7
D gene: NA
V gene: TRBV3-1
clone size: few
CDR3 DNA: TGTGCCAGCAGCCAAAGGGGGACCTACGAGCAGTACTTC
CDR3 protein: CASSQRGTYEQYF

J gene: TRBJ2-7
D gene: NA
V gene: TRBV20-1
clone size: NA
CDR3 DNA: TGCAGTGGGGCAGGCTCCTACGAGCAGTACTTC
CDR3 protein: CSGAGSYEQYF

J gene: TRBJ1-2
D gene: TRBD1
V gene: TRBV6-6
clone size: NA
CDR3 DNA: TGTGCCAGCAGTTACTCGAGAAGGGACAGGGTCAATGGCTACACCTTC
CDR3 protein: CASSYSRRDRVNGYTF

J gene: TRBJ2-3
D gene: NA
V gene: TRBV9
clone size: NA
CDR3 DNA: TGTGCCAGCAGCGTAAGGGCCCGGTCTAGCACAGATACGCAGTATTTT
CDR3 protein: CASSVRARSSTDTQYF

J gene: TRBJ2-5
D gene: TRBD2
V gene: TRBV5-1
clone size: many
CDR3 DNA: TGCGCCAGCAGCTGGAACTTAGCGGGAGGCTGGGAGACCCAGTACTTC
CDR3 protein: CASSWNLAGGWETQYF

J gene: TRBJ1-1
D gene: NA
V gene: TRBV29-1
clone size: few
CDR3 DNA: TGCAGCGTTGAAGATTACCAGGGGAGCGACACTGAAGCTTTCTTT
CDR3 protein: CSVEDYQGSDTEAFF

J gene: TRBJ2-1
D gene: NA
V gene: TRBV7-8
clone size: NA
CDR3 DNA: TGTGCCAGCAGCTCCGTCACTCGGGGGAGCGATGAGCAGTTCTTC
CDR3 protein: CASSSVTRGSDEQFF

J gene: TRBJ2-2
D gene: TRBD1
V gene: TRBV5-1
clone size: NA
CDR3 DNA: TGCGCCAGCAGCTTGGGACAGGGGTTCACCGGGGAGCTGTTTTTT
CDR3 protein: CASSLGQGFTGELFF

J gene: TRBJ1-3
D gene: TRBD1
V gene: TRBV7-2
clone size: few
CDR3 DNA: TGTGCCAGCAGCTTAATCCCTCGACAGGGAATCCCGAACACCATATATTTT
CDR3 protein: CASSLIPRQGIPNTIYF

J gene: TRBJ2-3
D gene: NA
V gene: TRBV3-1
clone size: NA
CDR3 DNA: TGTGCCAGCAGTCATCTAGCTGACACAGATACGCAGTATTTT
CDR3 protein: CASSHLADTDTQYF

J gene: TRBJ1-3
D gene: NA
V gene: TRBV11-1
clone size: few
CDR3 DNA: TGTGCCAGCAGCCTACTCGTGAGGGACTCTGGAAACACCATATATTTT
CDR3 protein: CASSLLVRDSGNTIYF

J gene: TRBJ2-5
D gene: TRBD2
V gene: TRBV9
clone size: few
CDR3 DNA: TGTGCCAGCAGCCCGGGACTAGCGGGGAGTTACCAAGAGACCCAGTACTTC
CDR3 protein: CASSPGLAGSYQETQYF

J gene: TRBJ2-1
D gene: TRBD1
V gene: TRBV13
clone size: NA
CDR3 DNA: TGTGCCAGCAGCCGAGGGGACAGGGATGCTAGTGAGCAGTTCTTC
CDR3 protein: CASSRGDRDASEQFF

J gene: TRBJ2-1
D gene: TRBD1
V gene: TRBV19
clone size: NA
CDR3 DNA: TGTGCCAGTAGTACCTCAGGGGGGCAGTTCTTC
CDR3 protein: CASSTSGGQFF

J gene: TRBJ1-1
D gene: NA
V gene: TRBV4-3
clone size: once
CDR3 DNA: TGCGCCAGCAGCCAAGCCTTCGAGGGTAGGGGCCTGAACACTGAAGCTTTCTTT
CDR3 protein: CASSQAFEGRGLNTEAFF

J gene: TRBJ1-2
D gene: NA
V gene: TRBV29-1
clone size: few
CDR3 DNA: TGCAGCGTTGAAGGAGAATCATCATCCTATGGCTACACCTTC
CDR3 protein: CSVEGESSSYGYTF

J gene: TRBJ2-1
D gene: NA
V gene: TRBV5-4
clone size: NA
CDR3 DNA: TGTGCCAGCAGCTTGGAGCCCCTTGGGGCGGGGCCCCCGGATGAGCAGTTCTTC
CDR3 protein: CASSLEPLGAGPPDEQFF

J gene: TRBJ2-6
D gene: NA
V gene: TRBV24-1
clone size: few
CDR3 DNA: TGTGCCACCAGTGTCTGGTTCGTGGTTGCTGGGGCCAACGTCCTGACTTTC
CDR3 protein: CATSVWFVVAGANVLTF

J gene: TRBJ2-5
D gene: NA
V gene: TRBV11-2
clone size: NA
CDR3 DNA: TGTGCCAGCAGCTTAGTCCCAACGGTAGGAGAGACCCAGTACTTC
CDR3 protein: CASSLVPTVGETQYF

J gene: TRBJ1-2
D gene: NA
V gene: TRBV7-9
clone size: NA
CDR3 DNA: TGTGCCAGCAGTTACACCCCCTCTAGGGGCTACACCTTC
CDR3 protein: CASSYTPSRGYTF

J gene: TRBJ2-1
D gene: TRBD2
V gene: TRBV7-3
clone size: NA
CDR3 DNA: TGTGCCAGCGGGACTGCGGGGGTCGATGAGCAGTTCTTC
CDR3 protein: CASGTAGVDEQFF

J gene: TRBJ2-1
D gene: TRBD2
V gene: TRBV24-1
clone size: many
CDR3 DNA: TGTGCCACCAGTGAACCCCTAGCGGAAACCCGGCGTGAGCAGTTCTTC
CDR3 protein: CATSEPLAETRREQFF

J gene: TRBJ2-7
D gene: NA
V gene: TRBV12-3/TRBV12-4
clone size: few
CDR3 DNA: TGTGCCAGCAGTCCCCACCCGGCAAGCCTCTACGAGCAGTACTTC
CDR3 protein: CASSPHPASLYEQYF

J gene: TRBJ2-1
D gene: NA
V gene: TRBV7-2
clone size: few
CDR3 DNA: TGTGCCAGCAGCTCCCAGGCGTGGAATGAGCAGTTCTTC
CDR3 protein: CASSSQAWNEQFF

J gene: TRBJ2-4
D gene: TRBD1
V gene: TRBV11-2
clone size: NA
CDR3 DNA: TGTGCCAGCATCGACAGGGGGATTCAGTACTTC
CDR3 protein: CASIDRGIQYF

J gene: TRBJ2-7
D gene: TRBD2
V gene: TRBV20-1
clone size: few
CDR3 DNA: TGCAGTGCTAGGCCCCAGCGGGGGGCCCAATACGAGCAGTACTTC
CDR3 protein: CSARPQRGAQYEQYF

J gene: TRBJ2-1
D gene: NA
V gene: TRBV5-1
clone size: NA
CDR3 DNA: TGCGCCAGCAGCTCGGAAGGGCAAGGGGGCAATGAGCAGTTCTTC
CDR3 protein: CASSSEGQGGNEQFF

J gene: TRBJ2-3
D gene: TRBD2
V gene: TRBV5-6
clone size: NA
CDR3 DNA: TGTGCCAGCAGGTTTTCCGGGACTACCCTCACAGATACGCAGTATTTT
CDR3 protein: CASRFSGTTLTDTQYF

J gene: TRBJ1-6
D gene: TRBD1
V gene: TRBV10-3
clone size: few
CDR3 DNA: TGTGCCATCAGAGCAGGGGGCTATAATTCACCCCTCCACTTT
CDR3 protein: CAIRAGGYNSPLHF

J gene: TRBJ1-1
D gene: NA
V gene: TRBV7-9
clone size: few
CDR3 DNA: TGTGCCAGCAGCCTCCCGACAGAAGCTTTCTTT
CDR3 protein: CASSLPTEAFF

J gene: TRBJ2-1
D gene: TRBD2
V gene: TRBV29-1
clone size: NA
CDR3 DNA: TGCAGCGTAGCAGCGGGGGGGCTCCCCAATGAGCAGTTCTTC
CDR3 protein: CSVAAGGLPNEQFF

J gene: TRBJ2-3
D gene: NA
V gene: TRBV5-5
clone size: NA
CDR3 DNA: TGTGCCAGCAGCTTGCAGGGGTTCTCAGATACGCAGTATTTT
CDR3 protein: CASSLQGFSDTQYF

J gene: TRBJ2-3
D gene: TRBD1
V gene: TRBV7-9
clone size: few
CDR3 DNA: TGTGCCAGCAGTTTTGAGACAGGGGGGAGCACAGATACGCAGTATTTT
CDR3 protein: CASSFETGGSTDTQYF